This T cell receptor beta chain was found in a study of T cells in Graves' hyperthyroidism and ophthalmopathy. For the study at large: Peripheral blood samples were taken at initial diagnosis, prior to any treatment.

The J segment lost 5 bases and the V segment lost 4 bases, leaving 4 bases of the junction unmatched. Germline CDR1 is SGHTA and CDR2 is FQGNSA. The CDR3 length is 15 residues. Exclusion of a patient resulted from uncontrolled infection, other autoimmune disease, pregnancy or lactation. Diagnoses were made from clinical symptoms, serum measures (thyroxine and TRAb), thyroid ultrasound and orbital computed tomography. This clonotype was observed at least ten times. Its matching antigen is unknown. Findings of the study overall: Through a model of 13 V-J features, ophthalmopathy was separated from stable hyperthyroidism.

Amplification targeted TCR beta CDR3 regions from RNA transcripts. The study used the HTBI primer set for a first-round RT-PCR of the TCR CDR3. TCRdb reprocessed the multiplex PCR reads via MiXCR and lists one record per CDR3 protein. This sample has around 340,000 distinct CDR3 sequences; about a sixth occur once, and the top ten carry 34%. The genes are TRBV7-2 and TRBJ2-5; 13 bases align to TRBD2. Source material: blood. The TCR sequence derives from a woman under 40 with Graves' hyperthyroidism that later progressed to Graves' ophthalmopathy. The CDR3 bases are TGTGCCAGCAGCTCTGGACTAGCGGGAGAGGAGACCCAGTACTTC. It codes for CASSSGLAGEETQYF.